This note documents a single TCR beta chain sequence. The data were obtained in a study of blood T cell repertoires in COVID-19. For the study at large: From the United States, Italy and Spain came samples of acute and convalescent COVID-19. PBMCs, B-cell-depleted T cells, or T cells provided the cDNA or gDNA that made up the material.

As processed by the authors: Estimates of nucleated cell counts were drawn from the amplification of reference gene primers. Generated by immunoSEQ multiplex PCR, the TCRdb table keeps only in-frame clones and is missing some. The D gene and trimming were derived from the DNA, and the V and J assignments and clone size from that table. The sample consists of more than 200,000 clones, 65% to 85% of them appearing once. V was pared by 3 bases and J by 8 bases, with 5 bases between. The germline CDR1 and CDR2 sequences are MNHNS and SASEGT. The CDR3 runs 11 residues. Sequencing was performed on peripheral blood. The TCR sequence derives from a woman between 45 and 60 years old with acute or convalescent COVID-19. The V call is TRBV6-1, the J call TRBJ2-1, with D hard to call. CDR3 protein: CASSDNYEQFF. The CDR3 nucleotides are TGTGCCAGCAGTGATAACTATGAGCAGTTCTTC.